This is a list of T cell receptor beta chains from one sample in a study of blood T cell repertoires in COVID-19. The repertoire was sequenced with immunoSEQ multiplex PCR; TCRdb's copy has only in-frame clones and lacks some. The sample consists of 300,000 or so clones, nearly 90% of them appearing once. The sequenced material came from PBMCs or T cells enriched from blood (not recorded which). Receptors were obtained from a woman younger than 45 who had recovered from COVID-19. CDR3s include the opening cysteine and the closing phenylalanine or tryptophan. A D gene is named only where the DNA matches it firmly. Where a row states a size, it is once, few, many or the class of an expanded clone; other rows omit it.

cdr3_aa	cdr3_nt	v_call	j_call	clone_size	d_call
CASSTGGPTEAFF	TGTGCCAGTAGTACGGGGGGTCCCACTGAAGCTTTCTTT	TRBV19	TRBJ1-1	-	-
CASSLARTGNTEAFF	TGTGCCAGCAGCTTAGCCAGAACAGGGAACACTGAAGCTTTCTTT	TRBV7-9	TRBJ1-1	-	-
CASSPSPAGDYYGYTF	TGTGCCAGCTCACCATCCCCGGCAGGGGATTACTATGGCTACACCTTC	TRBV18	TRBJ1-2	-	-
CASSLVGTATGELFF	TGCGCCAGCAGCTTGGTTGGGACTGCAACCGGGGAGCTGTTTTTT	TRBV5-1	TRBJ2-2	-	-
CASSGGTGDNQPQHF	TGTGCCAGCAGCGGGGGGACAGGTGATAATCAGCCCCAGCATTTT	TRBV5-6	TRBJ1-5	-	TRBD1
CASSPGTDTDTQYF	TGTGCCAGCAGCCCCGGGACAGACACAGATACGCAGTATTTT	TRBV6-4	TRBJ2-3	-	TRBD1
CSASIGGSGNTIYF	TGCAGTGCTAGTATCGGGGGCTCTGGAAACACCATATATTTT	TRBV20-1	TRBJ1-3	-	-
CASSSTGVGQPQHF	TGTGCCAGCAGCTCGACAGGGGTAGGGCAGCCCCAGCATTTT	TRBV7-8	TRBJ1-5	few	TRBD1
CASRFSTGAFDGYTF	TGTGCCAGCAGATTTTCGACAGGGGCATTTGATGGCTACACCTTC	TRBV27	TRBJ1-2	-	TRBD1
CASFGGYGETQYF	TGTGCCAGCTTTGGGGGGTATGGGGAGACCCAGTACTTC	TRBV2	TRBJ2-5	-	-
CASSPGSTNEKLFF	TGTGCCAGCAGCCCAGGGTCAACTAATGAAAAACTGTTTTTT	TRBV7-9	TRBJ1-4	-	-
CASSFATTNTDTQYF	TGTGCCAGCTCATTCGCGACGACTAACACAGATACGCAGTATTTT	TRBV5-8	TRBJ2-3	-	-
CASPQIGQGDSGANVLTF	TGTGCCAGCCCCCAAATTGGACAGGGAGACTCTGGGGCCAACGTCCTGACTTTC	TRBV19	TRBJ2-6	-	TRBD1
CAWRNPGNYYEQYF	TGTGCCTGGAGAAATCCCGGGAACTACTACGAGCAGTACTTC	TRBV30	TRBJ2-7	-	-
CASSTTGGGQPQHF	TGTGCCAGTAGTACGACAGGGGGCGGTCAGCCCCAGCATTTT	TRBV19	TRBJ1-5	many	TRBD1
CASSDAGLGNDSPLHF	TGCGCCAGCAGTGATGCGGGGCTGGGGAATGATTCACCCCTCCACTTT	TRBV10-1	TRBJ1-6	-	-
CAWSAGLNYGYTF	TGTGCCTGGAGTGCAGGACTTAACTATGGCTACACCTTC	TRBV30	TRBJ1-2	-	-
CSASEQATMNTEAFF	TGCAGTGCTAGTGAGCAGGCGACCATGAACACTGAAGCTTTCTTT	TRBV20-1	TRBJ1-1	-	-
CASSDRVAGGPDEQFF	TGTGCCAGCAGTGATCGGGTAGCGGGGGGGCCGGATGAGCAGTTCTTC	TRBV6-4	TRBJ2-1	-	TRBD2
CASSLYGDSNQPQHF	TGCGCCAGCAGCTTGTACGGGGATAGCAATCAGCCCCAGCATTTT	TRBV5-1	TRBJ1-5	-	-
CASSQEPTAYIQYF	TGTGCCAGCAGCCAAGAACCGACAGCCTACATTCAGTACTTC	TRBV3-1/TRBV3-2	TRBJ2-4	-	-
CASTPRAGGYTF	TGTGCCAGCACCCCCAGGGCGGGGGGCTACACCTTC	TRBV27	TRBJ1-2	few	-
CASSQGLAVEEETQYF	TGTGCCAGCAGCCAGGGACTAGCGGTAGAAGAAGAGACCCAGTACTTC	TRBV3-1/TRBV3-2	TRBJ2-5	-	TRBD2
CAWSVTDSYEQYF	TGTGCCTGGAGTGTAACAGATTCCTACGAGCAGTACTTC	TRBV30	TRBJ2-7	-	-
CASSIRGANEKLFF	TGTGCCAGTAGTATCAGGGGGGCTAATGAAAAACTGTTTTTT	TRBV19	TRBJ1-4	-	TRBD1
CASSRMTGALNTEAFF	TGTGCCAGCAGTCGCATGACAGGGGCCTTGAACACTGAAGCTTTCTTT	TRBV2	TRBJ1-1	-	TRBD1
CASSFGVVANEKLFF	TGTGCCAGCAGCTTCGGGGTTGTAGCTAATGAAAAACTGTTTTTT	TRBV9	TRBJ1-4	-	-
CASSFPLTGGFTEAFF	TGTGCCAGCAGCTTTCCTCTGACAGGGGGCTTCACTGAAGCTTTCTTT	TRBV7-9	TRBJ1-1	once	TRBD1
CASSPGDRVFDEQYF	TGTGCCAGCAGTCCAGGAGACAGGGTTTTCGACGAGCAGTACTTC	TRBV5-5	TRBJ2-7	few	TRBD1
CASSLGRYQPQHF	TGTGCCAGCAGCTTAGGCAGATATCAGCCCCAGCATTTT	TRBV7-2	TRBJ1-5	few	-
CASSPGGSYNEQFF	TGTGCCAGCAGTCCAGGGGGCTCCTACAATGAGCAGTTCTTC	TRBV6-4	TRBJ2-1	-	TRBD1
CASRLGRGGTEAFF	TGTGCCAGCAGATTAGGTAGAGGGGGAACTGAAGCTTTCTTT	TRBV11-2	TRBJ1-1	once	-
CASSQDRVAANQPQHF	TGCGCCAGCAGCCAAGACCGGGTCGCGGCTAATCAGCCCCAGCATTTT	TRBV4-3	TRBJ1-5	-	-
CASSQEPRGGMGLAYEQYF	TGTGCCAGCAGCCAAGAACCGCGGGGGGGTATGGGCTTGGCCTACGAGCAGTACTTC	TRBV3-1/TRBV3-2	TRBJ2-7	-	TRBD2
CASTGAGGWNEQFF	TGTGCCAGTACGGGGGCAGGGGGGTGGAATGAGCAGTTCTTC	TRBV19	TRBJ2-1	once	-
CASSSPGTGFYEQYF	TGTGCCAGCAGCTCCCCCGGGACAGGGTTCTACGAGCAGTACTTC	TRBV7-6	TRBJ2-7	-	TRBD1